These 18 T cell receptor beta chains originate from one sample sequenced in a study of regulatory T cells. These receptors' targets are unknown. General study findings and limits: In CD3G-deficient patients, conventional CD4+ T cells were enriched for hydrophobic CDR3 residues at positions 6 and 7.

The primer mix had 52 TRBV and 13 TRBJ primers. Profiled with immunoSEQ multiplex PCR; TCRdb holds only in-frame clones, not every one. The repertoire includes approximately 18,000 clones, roughly 82% of them detected once, and under 9.5% sits in the top ten. The specimen was conventional CD4+ T cells sorted from blood. The source is a person aged 25 to 45 with CD3G deficiency.

The chain joins TRBV5-1 to TRBJ2-1; 12 nucleotides agree with TRBD2. Unmatched junction bases numbered 6, after V lost 0 bases and J lost 8 bases. Germline CDR1 is SGHRS and CDR2 is YFSETQ. The CDR3 runs 16 residues. The CDR3 coding sequence is TGCGCCAGCAGCTTGGGACTAGCGGGAGTGGGAGATGAGCAGTTCTTC. This encodes CASSLGLAGVGDEQFF.

The chain employs TRBV4-1 and TRBJ1-1, with D possibly matching TRBD1 (5 bases). Trimming cost V 3 bases and J 5 bases, with 16 bases left between them. Germline V gene sequence: CDR1 MGHRA, CDR2 YSYEKL. The CDR3 extends over 15 amino acids. CDR3 sequence: CASSHPGGRGTEAFF. The CDR3 DNA sequence: TGCGCCAGCAGCCATCCTGGGGGAAGGGGTACTGAAGCTTTCTTT.

In its sample, this clone was seen a few times. V is TRBV5-1 and J is TRBJ2-2; unclear D gene. The ends were cut back, 1 base at V and 7 bases at J, with 8 bases in the middle. The length of the CDR3 is 13 residues. Germline loops: CDR1 SGHRS, CDR2 YFSETQ. DNA for the CDR3: TGCGCCAGCAGCTTGATAGGCTTCGGGGAGCTGTTTTTT. It yields the protein CASSLIGFGELFF.

This chain connects TRBV7-9 to TRBJ2-7; possible D gene TRBD1, 6 bases. Germline CDR1 SEHNR, CDR2 FQNEAQ (reference sequence). The V and J ends lost 5 bases and 3 bases respectively, with 11 bases between them. CDR3 length equals 13 residues. The CDR3 sequence: CASSRGHSYEQYF. DNA for the CDR3: TGTGCCAGCAGCCGGGGACATAGCTACGAGCAGTACTTC.

This clone was found once. This CDR3 reads CASSRLGGARSGYTF. The CDR3 nucleotides are TGTGCCAGCAGCCGTCTGGGAGGGGCAAGAAGTGGCTACACCTTC. The chain has TRBV11-2 and TRBJ1-2, with a possible D match to TRBD1 (5 bases). The V gene lost 5 bases and the J gene lost 7 bases, with 20 bases spanning the gap. Germline V lookup: CDR1 SGHAT, CDR2 FQNNGV. The CDR3 runs 15 residues. Variable domain in full (rest from reference TRBV11-2 and TRBJ1-2): EAGVAQSPRYKIIEKRQSVAFWCNPISGHATLYWYQQILGQGPKLLIQFQNNGVVDDSQLPKDRFSAERLKGVDSTLKIQPAKLEDSAVYLCASSRLGGARSGYTFGSGTRLTVV.

The chain links TRBV5-1 to TRBJ2-1; 15 bases align to TRBD2. Germline CDR1 and CDR2: SGHRS and YFSETQ. The CDR3 has 15 amino acids. Trimming removed 0 bases from V and 11 bases from J; junction bases left unmatched: 3. The DNA for the CDR3 is TGCGCCAGCAGCTTGGCCGGACTAGCGGGAGGGAAGCAGTTCTTC. It yields the protein CASSLAGLAGGKQFF.

V and J are TRBV6-1 and TRBJ1-2; D is undetermined. Germline CDR1 is MNHNS and CDR2 is SASEGT. The CDR3 consists of 13 residues. The V and J ends lost 4 bases and 2 bases respectively, with 8 bases between them. The CDR3 sequence is CASSALRNYGYTF. CDR3 sequence (DNA): TGTGCCAGCAGTGCCCTCCGGAACTATGGCTACACCTTC.

This clone was picked up a small number of times. The chain has TRBV11-1 and TRBJ1-1; 7 bases map to TRBD1. The CDR3 has 13 residues. In germline, CDR1 is SGHAT, CDR2 FQDESV (reference sequence). The V and J ends lost 6 bases and 5 bases, in that order; junction bases with no gene match: 6. In DNA, the CDR3 is TGTGCCAGCAGGTCGACAGGGCGAACTGAAGCTTTCTTT. It translates to CASRSTGRTEAFF.

This clone was picked up one time. The V and J genes are TRBV28 and TRBJ2-5, with D perhaps TRBD2 (6 bases). Trimming stripped 3 bases from V and 2 bases from J, with 13 bases between. Looked up from germline, CDR1 is MDHEN and CDR2 is SYDVKM. The CDR3 consists of 15 residues. CDR3 region: CASSLGGPPQETQYF. CDR3 nucleotides: TGTGCCAGCAGTTTGGGAGGCCCTCCACAAGAGACCCAGTACTTC.

The chain couples TRBV19 to TRBJ1-1; D call uncertain. The V and J ends lost 8 bases and 6 bases respectively, with 10 bases between them. Germline lookup yields CDR1 LNHDA and CDR2 SQIVND (reference sequence). The CDR3 contains 11 residues. The DNA of the CDR3 is TGTGCCAGTGGAGGTAGAGCTGAAGCTTTCTTT. Protein product: CASGGRAEAFF.

Comments on this clone: Sequence at one end of the junction differs from germline and may be a read error. This sequence joins TRBV28 and TRBJ1-2; 12 nucleotides agree with TRBD1. This CDR3 has 16 residues. Germline CDR1 MDHEN, CDR2 SYDVKM. The CDR3 region has the DNA TGTGCCAGCGGTTTAGCCGGGACAGGGGGCTGGGGCGGCTACACCTTC. Protein product: CASGLAGTGGWGGYTF.

This chain joins TRBV18 and TRBJ2-6, with D perhaps matching TRBD1 (5 bases). Germline loops: CDR1 KGHSH, CDR2 LQKENI. The CDR3 sequence is 18 residues long. V lost 2 bases, J lost 8 bases, and 22 bases lay in between. The CDR3 coding sequence is TGTGCCAGCTCACCAGGGGCAGCTTATTACGTGGGGACCAACGTCCTGACTTTC. Translating it yields CASSPGAAYYVGTNVLTF.

This clone has a single count. The gene calls are TRBV7-9 and TRBJ1-1; perhaps TRBD1 as D (6 bases). Trimming took 6 bases from V and 1 from J, leaving 15 bases between them. The CDR3 sequence is 15 residues long. CDR1 and CDR2 (germline): SEHNR, FQNEAQ (reference sequence). CDR3 nucleotide sequence: TGTGCCAGCAGGCGTTTGGGGACACAGAACACTGAAGCTTTCTTT. Its protein product is CASRRLGTQNTEAFF.

The chain has TRBV28 and TRBJ2-2; no definite D call. The CDR3 covers 12 residues. From germline, CDR1 is MDHEN and CDR2 SYDVKM. Trimming stripped 6 bases from V and 7 bases from J, with 9 bases between. CDR3 residues: CASRLWDGELFF. CDR3 coding DNA: TGTGCCAGCAGGCTGTGGGACGGGGAGCTGTTTTTT.

The chain uses TRBV28 and TRBJ2-1; TRBD2 agrees at 9 bases. The CDR3 spans 17 residues. The V gene's germline CDR1 is MDHEN and CDR2 SYDVKM. Germline trimming cut 1 base from V and 9 bases from J; bases unmatched to any gene: 13. The CDR3 DNA follows: TGTGCCAGCAGTTTATACGTAGCGGGGGACCCAATTGGTGAGCAGTTCTTC. Amino acid sequence: CASSLYVAGDPIGEQFF. The variable domain in full, with the rest retrieved from reference TRBV28 and TRBJ2-1, is DVKVTQSSRYLVKRTGEKVFLECVQDMDHENMFWYRQDPGLGLRLIYFSYDVKMKEKGDIPEGYSVSREKKERFSLILESASTNQTSMYLCASSLYVAGDPIGEQFFGPGTRLTVL.

In this sample, this clone turned up once. The chain combines TRBV6-6 with TRBJ2-5, with 7 bases that match TRBD2. With the DNA end fitting TRBJ2-7 better, the J assignment may be wrong. This CDR3 spans 13 amino acids. From germline, CDR1 is MNHNY and CDR2 SVGAGI (reference sequence). In DNA form, the CDR3 reads TGTGCCAGCAGCGGGACTAACCCCTACGAGCAGTACTTC. Its protein product is CASSGTNPYEQYF.

The V gene is TRBV19, the J gene TRBJ2-2; D possibly matches TRBD1 or TRBD2 (6 bases each). This CDR3 region has 14 residues. CDR1 LNHDA and CDR2 SQIVND come from the germline V gene (reference sequence). Trimming removed 5 bases from V and 4 bases from J, with 11 bases in between. CDR3 sequence reads: CASSQSGATGELFF. The CDR3 DNA reads as TGTGCCAGTAGTCAATCGGGGGCCACCGGGGAGCTGTTTTTT.

This clone appeared once. V usage is TRBV7-9 and J usage is TRBJ2-3; D is perhaps TRBD1 (6 bases). The CDR3 loop spans 14 amino acids. Germline V CDR1 and CDR2: SEHNR, FQNEAQ (reference sequence). V was pared by 6 bases and J by 2 bases, with 12 bases between. Written as DNA, the CDR3 is TGTGCCAGCAGTTTCGACAGGCTCACAGATACGCAGTATTTT. Amino acids: CASSFDRLTDTQYF.